This TCR beta chain appears in the sequencing data of a study of control samples from healthy donors and cancer patients. Some clones are missing from TCRdb's copy, which holds only in-frame ones; the method was immunoSEQ multiplex PCR. Of under 70,000 clones detected, around 90% appear once; the ten largest clones hold approximately 3.8%. Germline V gene sequence: CDR1 MDHEN, CDR2 SYDVKM. This CDR3 is built from 17 residues. V was trimmed by 6 bases and J by 4 bases, leaving 21 bases between them. The chain combines TRBV28 with TRBJ1-4; no definite D call. The receptor was isolated from a man aged 50 to 60 in good health. The specimen sequenced was blood. This CDR3 is CASRLTPPETLNEKLFF. CDR3 in DNA: TGTGCCAGCAGGCTCACGCCGCCAGAAACCCTTAATGAAAAACTGTTTTTT. The full variable domain, with the rest looked up from reference TRBV28 and TRBJ1-4, is DVKVTQSSRYLVKRTGEKVFLECVQDMDHENMFWYRQDPGLGLRLIYFSYDVKMKEKGDIPEGYSVSREKKERFSLILESASTNQTSMYLCASRLTPPETLNEKLFFGSGTQLSVL.